This T cell receptor beta chain was sequenced during a study of Graves' ophthalmopathy and Graves' hyperthyroidism. Background on the study: Prior to any treatment, peripheral blood was collected at the time of initial diagnosis.

This clonotype has a count of ten or more. Amplification targeted the TCR beta CDR3 regions, with RNA transcripts as the source material. HTBI primers served in a first-round RT-PCR, which a second-round multiplex PCR followed. TCRdb independently ran MiXCR on the multiplex PCR reads; one entry per CDR3 protein. The table records about 370,000 distinct CDR3 sequences, about 18% of them present only once. Those donors who had ophthalmopathy presented with moderate-to-severe activity, a CAS of ≥3, a NOSPECS of ≥4 and a duration under 3 months. A volume of 8 to 10 ml of fresh peripheral blood supplied the PBMCs. The receptor was derived from a woman under 30 with Graves' ophthalmopathy. The sample was peripheral blood.

CDR3 sequence (DNA): TGTGCCGGGGGGGCGCATGGCTATGGCTACACCTTC. This translates into CAGGAHGYGYTF. This rearrangement joins TRBV6-1 to TRBJ1-2; D is perhaps TRBD1 (6 bases). Germline V gives CDR1 MNHNS, CDR2 SASEGT. V was cut by 11 bases and J by 4 bases, with 14 bases left in between. The CDR3 is 12 amino acids.